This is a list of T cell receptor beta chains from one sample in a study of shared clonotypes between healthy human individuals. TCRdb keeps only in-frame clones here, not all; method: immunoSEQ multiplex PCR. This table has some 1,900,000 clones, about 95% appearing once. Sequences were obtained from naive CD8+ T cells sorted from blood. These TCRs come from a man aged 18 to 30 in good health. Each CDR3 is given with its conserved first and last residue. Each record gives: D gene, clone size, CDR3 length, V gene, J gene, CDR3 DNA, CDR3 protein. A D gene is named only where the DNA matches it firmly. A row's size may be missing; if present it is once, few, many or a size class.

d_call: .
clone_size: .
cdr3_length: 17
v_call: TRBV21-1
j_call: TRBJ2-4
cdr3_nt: TGTGCCAGCAGCCTAAAAAGGGTCAGGCCAGCCAAAAACATTCAGTACTTC
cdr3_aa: CASSLKRVRPAKNIQYF

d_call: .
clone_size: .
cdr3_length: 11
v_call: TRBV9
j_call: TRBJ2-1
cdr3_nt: TGTGCCAGCAGCGTAGACGGTGAGCAGTTCTTC
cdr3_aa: CASSVDGEQFF

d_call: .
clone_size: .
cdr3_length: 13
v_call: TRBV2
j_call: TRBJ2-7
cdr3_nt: TGTGCCAGCAGCGAAGACAGCTCCTACGAGCAGTACTTC
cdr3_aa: CASSEDSSYEQYF

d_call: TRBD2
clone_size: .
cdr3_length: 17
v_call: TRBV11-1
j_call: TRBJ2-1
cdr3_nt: TGTGCCAGCAGCCCCCTTGGGGGGGGTGGCTCCTACAATGAGCAGTTCTTC
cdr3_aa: CASSPLGGGGSYNEQFF

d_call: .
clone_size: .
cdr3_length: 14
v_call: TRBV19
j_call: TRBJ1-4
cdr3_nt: TGTGCCAGTAGTAGTAATATGGGACGGGAAAAACTGTTTTTT
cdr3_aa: CASSSNMGREKLFF

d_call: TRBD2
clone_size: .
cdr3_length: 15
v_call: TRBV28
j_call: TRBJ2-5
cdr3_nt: TGTGCCAGCAGTGGGACTAGGGAGGGTCAAGAGACCCAGTACTTC
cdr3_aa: CASSGTREGQETQYF

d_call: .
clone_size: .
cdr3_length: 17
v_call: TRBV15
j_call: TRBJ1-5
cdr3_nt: TGTGCCACCAGCAGAGATCTCGGGAGTGGGATTAATCAGCCCCAGCATTTT
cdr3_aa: CATSRDLGSGINQPQHF

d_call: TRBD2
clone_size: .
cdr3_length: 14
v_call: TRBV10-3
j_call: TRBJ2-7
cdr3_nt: TGTGCGACCGGACTAGCGGGAGGGACATACGAGCAGTACTTC
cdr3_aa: CATGLAGGTYEQYF

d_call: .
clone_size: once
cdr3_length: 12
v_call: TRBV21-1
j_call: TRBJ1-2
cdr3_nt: TGTGCCTTATGGGACAGGCCCTATGGCTACACCTTC
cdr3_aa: CALWDRPYGYTF

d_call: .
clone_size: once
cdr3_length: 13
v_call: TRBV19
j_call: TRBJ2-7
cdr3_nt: TGTGCCAGTAGTATCACCAATTGGGCCGAGCAGTACTTC
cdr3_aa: CASSITNWAEQYF

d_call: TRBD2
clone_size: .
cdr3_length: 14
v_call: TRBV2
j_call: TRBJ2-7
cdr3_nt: TGTGCCAGCAGTGGACTAGCGGACCTCTACGAGCAGTACTTC
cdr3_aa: CASSGLADLYEQYF

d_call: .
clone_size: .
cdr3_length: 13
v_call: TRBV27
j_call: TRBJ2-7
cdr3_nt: TGTGCCAGCAGTCCCGGAAAGACTTACGAGCAGTACTTC
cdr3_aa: CASSPGKTYEQYF

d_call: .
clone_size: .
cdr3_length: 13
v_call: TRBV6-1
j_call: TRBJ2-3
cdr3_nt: TGTGCCAGCAGTAAGGACAGCACAGATACGCAGTATTTT
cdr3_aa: CASSKDSTDTQYF

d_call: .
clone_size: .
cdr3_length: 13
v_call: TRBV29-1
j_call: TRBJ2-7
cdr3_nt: TGCAGCGTTGTAAACGGGGCCGCCTACGAGCAGTACTTC
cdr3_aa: CSVVNGAAYEQYF

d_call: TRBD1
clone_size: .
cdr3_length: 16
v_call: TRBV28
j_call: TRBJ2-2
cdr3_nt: TGTGCCAGCACCTTGGGGGACAGGGGGTCCACCGGGGAGCTGTTTTTT
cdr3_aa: CASTLGDRGSTGELFF

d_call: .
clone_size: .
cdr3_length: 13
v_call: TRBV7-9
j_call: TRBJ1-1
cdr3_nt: TGTGCCAGCAGCCCCGACGGTTACACTGAAGCTTTCTTT
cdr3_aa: CASSPDGYTEAFF

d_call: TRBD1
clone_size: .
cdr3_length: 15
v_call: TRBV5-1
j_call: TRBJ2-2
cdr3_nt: TGCGCCAGCAGCTTACAGGGGGTTCACACCGGGGAGCTGTTTTTT
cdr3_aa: CASSLQGVHTGELFF

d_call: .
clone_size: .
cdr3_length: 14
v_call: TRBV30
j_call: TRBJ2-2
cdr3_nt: TGTGCCTGGAGCGCCGTGGGGAACACCGGGGAGCTGTTTTTT
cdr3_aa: CAWSAVGNTGELFF

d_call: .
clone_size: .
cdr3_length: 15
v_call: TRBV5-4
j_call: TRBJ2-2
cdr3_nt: TGTGCCAGCAGCTTGGGGGCGGAGAACACCGGGGAGCTGTTTTTT
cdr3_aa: CASSLGAENTGELFF

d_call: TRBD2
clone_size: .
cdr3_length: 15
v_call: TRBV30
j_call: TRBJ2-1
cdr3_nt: TGTGCCTGGAGCCCTGCCAGCGGGAGTATCTATGAGCAGTTCTTC
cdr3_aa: CAWSPASGSIYEQFF

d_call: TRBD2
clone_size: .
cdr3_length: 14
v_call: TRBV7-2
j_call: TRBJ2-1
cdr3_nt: TGTGCCAGCAGCTTAGGACTTGGGACTAGTTTTTTTATCTTC
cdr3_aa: CASSLGLGTSFFIF

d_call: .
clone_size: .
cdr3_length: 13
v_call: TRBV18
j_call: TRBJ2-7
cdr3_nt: TGTGCCAGCTCGGTAGGCGGGTCCTACGAGCAGTACTTC
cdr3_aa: CASSVGGSYEQYF

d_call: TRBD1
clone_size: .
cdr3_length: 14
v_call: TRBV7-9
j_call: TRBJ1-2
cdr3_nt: TGTGCCAGCAGCCCGGGGACAGGTTCGGATGGCTACACCTTC
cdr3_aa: CASSPGTGSDGYTF

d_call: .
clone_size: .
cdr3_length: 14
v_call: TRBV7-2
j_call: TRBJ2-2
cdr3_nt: TGTGCCAGCAGCTTCCCCCTCGGGCCCGGGGAGCTGTTTTTT
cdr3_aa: CASSFPLGPGELFF

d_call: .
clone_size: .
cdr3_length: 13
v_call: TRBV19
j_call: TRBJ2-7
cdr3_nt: TGTGCCAGTAGTCCCGGGGAAGGCTACGAGCAGTACTTC
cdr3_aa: CASSPGEGYEQYF

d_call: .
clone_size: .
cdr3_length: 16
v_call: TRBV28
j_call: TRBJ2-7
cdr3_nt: TGTGCCAGCAGTTTATCCACTAGAGACTTTTCTTGGGAGCAGTACTTC
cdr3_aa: CASSLSTRDFSWEQYF

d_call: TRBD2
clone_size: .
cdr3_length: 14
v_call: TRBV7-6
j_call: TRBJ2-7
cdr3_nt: TGTGCCAGCAGCTTGGGGGGGGAAGCCTACGAGCAGTACTTC
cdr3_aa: CASSLGGEAYEQYF

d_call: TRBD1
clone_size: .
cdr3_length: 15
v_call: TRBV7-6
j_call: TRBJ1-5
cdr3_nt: TGTGCCAGCAGCTCAACCGACAGGGTCGATTGGCCCCAGCATTTT
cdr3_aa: CASSSTDRVDWPQHF

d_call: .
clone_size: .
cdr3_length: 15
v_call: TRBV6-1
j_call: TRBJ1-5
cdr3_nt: TGTGCCAGCAGTGATTGGGGGATTAGCAATCAGCCCCAGCATTTT
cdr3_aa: CASSDWGISNQPQHF

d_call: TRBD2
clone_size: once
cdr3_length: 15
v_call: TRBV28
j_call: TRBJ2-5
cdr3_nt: TGTGCCAGCACTGATGAAGCGGGGGTCCAAGAGACCCAGTACTTC
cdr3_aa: CASTDEAGVQETQYF

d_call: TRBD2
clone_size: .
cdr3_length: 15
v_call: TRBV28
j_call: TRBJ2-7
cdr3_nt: TGTGCCAGCAGCCCCGGACTAGCGGACTCCTACGAGCAGTACTTC
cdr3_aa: CASSPGLADSYEQYF

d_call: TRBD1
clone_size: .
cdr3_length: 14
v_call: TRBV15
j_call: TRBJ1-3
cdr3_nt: TGTGCCACTTGGACAGGGCAGTCTGGAAACACCATATATTTT
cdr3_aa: CATWTGQSGNTIYF

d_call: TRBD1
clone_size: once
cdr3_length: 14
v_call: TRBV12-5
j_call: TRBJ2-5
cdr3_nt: TGTGCTAGTGGTTTGGACAGGGGGTCGGAGACCCAGTACTTC
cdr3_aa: CASGLDRGSETQYF

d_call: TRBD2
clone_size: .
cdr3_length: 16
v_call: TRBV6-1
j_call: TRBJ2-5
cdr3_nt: TGTGCCAGCAGTGAAGTCCTAGCGGGAGAGGAAGAGACCCAGTACTTC
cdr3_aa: CASSEVLAGEEETQYF

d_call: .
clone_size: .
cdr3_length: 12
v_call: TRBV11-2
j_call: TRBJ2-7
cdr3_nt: TGTGCCAGCAGCTTATTAGCCTACGAGCAGTACTTC
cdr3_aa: CASSLLAYEQYF

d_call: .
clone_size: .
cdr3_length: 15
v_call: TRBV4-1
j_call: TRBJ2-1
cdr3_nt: TGCGCCAGCAGCCAAGAAAGGGTCACCTACAATGAGCAGTTCTTC
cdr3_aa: CASSQERVTYNEQFF

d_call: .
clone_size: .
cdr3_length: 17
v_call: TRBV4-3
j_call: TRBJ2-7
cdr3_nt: TGCGCCAGCAGCCAGGGGGCTGGGGCAGTTTCATCCTACGAGCAGTACTTC
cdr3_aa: CASSQGAGAVSSYEQYF